These T cell receptor beta chains were read from a single sample in a study of Graves' ophthalmopathy and Graves' hyperthyroidism. TCRdb independently ran MiXCR on the multiplex PCR reads; one entry per CDR3 protein. The sample yields approximately 500,000 distinct CDR3 sequences, around 14% seen once. The sample comprised blood. The receptors here all came from a woman aged 25 to 39 with Graves' ophthalmopathy. Both conserved end residues are part of each CDR3. The D gene is left open where the match is weak. Size values are once, few and many counts, or a class for expanded clones, and some rows have none.

abundance	v_gene	d_gene	j_gene	CDR3aa	CDR3nt
many	TRBV12-3/TRBV12-4	TRBD2	TRBJ2-5	CASSLGGTRGETQYF	TGTGCCAGCAGTTTAGGGGGGACTAGAGGCGAGACCCAGTACTTC
many	TRBV7-8	TRBD2	TRBJ2-7	CASSLAVWAGGGSYEQYF	TGTGCCAGCAGCTTAGCGGTTTGGGCGGGGGGAGGATCCTACGAGCAGTACTTC
many	TRBV12-3/TRBV12-4	TRBD1	TRBJ1-3	CASSLAPGGASGNTIYF	TGTGCCAGCAGTTTAGCCCCAGGGGGAGCGTCTGGAAACACCATATATTTT
many	TRBV7-2	.	TRBJ1-6	CASSLLGSQSPLHF	TGTGCCAGCAGCTTACTGGGTTCGCAATCACCCCTCCACTTT
once	TRBV5-1	.	TRBJ2-5	CASSLAARLPGTQYF	TGCGCCAGCAGCTTGGCCGCACGGCTACCGGGGACCCAGTACTTC
.	TRBV5-1	TRBD1	TRBJ2-5	CASSLGDRYQETQYF	TGCGCCAGCAGCTTGGGGGACAGATACCAAGAGACCCAGTACTTC
few	TRBV6-5	TRBD1	TRBJ2-4	CASQDRVINIQYF	TGTGCCAGCCAAGACAGGGTGATAAACATTCAGTACTTC
many	TRBV10-3	TRBD1	TRBJ1-6	CAISGRDSNNSPLHF	TGTGCCATCAGTGGAAGGGACAGCAATAATTCACCCCTCCACTTT
many	TRBV27	.	TRBJ1-1	CASSFSMVMNTEAFF	TGTGCCAGCAGTTTCTCCATGGTAATGAACACTGAAGCTTTCTTT
many	TRBV6-1	.	TRBJ1-2	CASSECRRKCPTNGYTF	TGTGCCAGCAGTGAATGTCGTCGGAAGTGTCCTACGAATGGCTACACCTTC
few	TRBV11-1	.	TRBJ2-7	CASSFGASVAYEQYF	TGTGCCAGCAGCTTCGGGGCTAGCGTTGCCTACGAGCAGTACTTC
.	TRBV19	.	TRBJ1-5	CASRIRVESNQPQHF	TGTGCCAGTAGAATAAGGGTTGAGTCGAATCAGCCCCAGCATTTT
few	TRBV19	.	TRBJ1-2	CASSIRGVPGYTF	TGTGCCAGTAGTATCCGGGGGGTTCCTGGCTACACCTTC
many	TRBV10-2	.	TRBJ2-7	CASSEGNEQYF	TGCGCCAGCAGTGAGGGTAACGAGCAGTACTTC
many	TRBV28	TRBD1	TRBJ2-7	CASSPSGQGHNEQYF	TGTGCCAGCAGTCCGTCGGGACAGGGGCACAACGAGCAGTACTTC
many	TRBV19	.	TRBJ2-7	CASSSGGRVSSYEQYF	TGTGCCAGTAGCTCGGGGGGCAGGGTTAGTTCCTACGAGCAGTACTTC
many	TRBV15	.	TRBJ1-2	CATSSPRGTDGYTF	TGTGCCACCAGCAGCCCACGAGGGACCGATGGCTACACCTTC
many	TRBV20-1	.	TRBJ2-7	CSSRRSYEQYF	TGCAGCTCAAGACGCTCCTACGAGCAGTACTTC
.	TRBV14	.	TRBJ2-4	CASSRNSQNIQYF	TGTGCCAGCAGCCGGAACAGTCAAAACATTCAGTACTTC
many	TRBV9	TRBD1	TRBJ2-5	CASSVQGAGETQYF	TGTGCCAGCAGCGTACAGGGGGCAGGTGAGACCCAGTACTTC
many	TRBV28	.	TRBJ1-2	CATHGRRLTF	TGTGCCACCCACGGACGTCGTCTCACCTTC
.	TRBV6-1	TRBD1	TRBJ1-5	CASHGTGYGQPQHF	TGTGCCAGTCACGGGACAGGGTATGGTCAGCCCCAGCATTTT
many	TRBV11-3	TRBD1	TRBJ1-2	CASSPGQGAGYTF	TGTGCCAGCAGCCCCGGACAGGGGGCCGGCTACACCTTC
many	TRBV27	TRBD1	TRBJ1-2	CASSSRTGSNYGYTF	TGTGCCAGCAGTTCCCGGACAGGTTCCAACTATGGCTACACCTTC
.	TRBV4-1	TRBD2	TRBJ2-5	CASSPVPGGGETQYF	TGCGCCAGCAGCCCTGTCCCGGGAGGCGGGGAGACCCAGTACTTC
once	TRBV27	.	TRBJ1-1	CACSSSVGTEAFF	TGTGCCTGCAGTTCGTCCGTGGGCACTGAAGCTTTCTTT
once	TRBV6-1	.	TRBJ1-1	CASETWMATEAFF	TGTGCCAGTGAGACATGGATGGCCACTGAAGCTTTTTTT
many	TRBV10-3	.	TRBJ2-5	CAISESSGTQETQYF	TGTGCCATCAGTGAGTCGTCCGGGACCCAAGAGACCCAGTACTTC
many	TRBV6-5	.	TRBJ2-7	CASSFTDSYEQYF	TGTGCCAGCAGTTTTACCGACTCCTACGAGCAGTACTTC
many	TRBV2	TRBD2	TRBJ2-7	CASSDGRLAGLSGEQYF	TGTGCCAGCAGTGATGGTCGGCTAGCGGGCCTAAGCGGGGAGCAGTACTTC
many	TRBV6-1	.	TRBJ2-2	CASSDPGSGGELFF	TGTGCCAGCAGTGATCCCGGGAGTGGAGGGGAGCTGTTTTTT